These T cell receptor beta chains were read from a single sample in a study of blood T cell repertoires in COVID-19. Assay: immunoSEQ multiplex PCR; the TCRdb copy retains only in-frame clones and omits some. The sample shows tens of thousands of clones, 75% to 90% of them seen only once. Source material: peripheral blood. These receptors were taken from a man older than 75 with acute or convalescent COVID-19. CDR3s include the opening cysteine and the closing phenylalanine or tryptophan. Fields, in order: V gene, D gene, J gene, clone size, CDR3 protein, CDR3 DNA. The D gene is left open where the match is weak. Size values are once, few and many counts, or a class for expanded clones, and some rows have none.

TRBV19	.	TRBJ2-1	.	CASSKLPSYNEQFF	TGTGCCAGTAGTAAACTCCCCTCCTACAATGAGCAGTTCTTC
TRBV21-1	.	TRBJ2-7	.	CASSKIPPSSYEQYF	TGTGCCAGCAGCAAAATTCCCCCGAGCTCCTACGAGCAGTACTTC
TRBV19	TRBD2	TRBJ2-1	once	CATSSTSGRAKGGNEQFF	TGTGCCACCAGTTCGACTAGCGGGAGGGCCAAAGGCGGCAATGAGCAGTTCTTC
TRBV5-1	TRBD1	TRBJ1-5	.	CASSLEGTGQSNQPQHF	TGCGCCAGCAGCTTGGAGGGGACAGGGCAGAGCAATCAGCCCCAGCATTTT
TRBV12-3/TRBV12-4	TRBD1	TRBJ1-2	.	CASRRQGVNGYTF	TGTGCCAGCAGAAGACAGGGGGTGAATGGCTACACCTTC
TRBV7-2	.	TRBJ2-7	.	CASSSPLTEPYEQYF	TGTGCCAGCAGCTCACCCCTGACAGAACCCTACGAGCAGTACTTC
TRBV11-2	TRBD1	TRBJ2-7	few	CASSNYRTGSYEQYF	TGTGCCAGCAGCAACTATCGGACAGGCTCCTACGAGCAGTACTTC
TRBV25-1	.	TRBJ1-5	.	CASSGRGGYQPQHF	TGTGCCAGCAGTGGCCGTGGGGGCTACCAGCCCCAGCATTTT
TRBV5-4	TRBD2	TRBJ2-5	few	CASSSWTSGGAQETQYF	TGTGCCAGCAGCTCCTGGACTAGCGGGGGGGCTCAAGAGACCCAGTACTTC
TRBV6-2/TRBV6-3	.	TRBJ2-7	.	CASSYSAGSYEQYF	TGTGCCAGCAGTTACTCGGCGGGGTCCTACGAGCAGTACTTC
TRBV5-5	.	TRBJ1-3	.	CASSLVEGFGNTIYF	TGTGCCAGCAGCTTGGTTGAGGGTTTCGGAAACACCATATATTTT
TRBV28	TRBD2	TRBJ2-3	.	CASWGGPLDTDTQYF	TGTGCCAGCTGGGGGGGACCGCTTGACACAGATACGCAGTATTTT
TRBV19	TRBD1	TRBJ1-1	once	CASSTGTEPNTEAFF	TGTGCCAGTAGTACAGGGACAGAACCAAACACTGAAGCTTTCTTT
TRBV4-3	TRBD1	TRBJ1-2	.	CASSHALGQEINYGYTF	TGCGCCAGCAGCCATGCCCTGGGACAGGAGATTAACTATGGCTACACCTTC
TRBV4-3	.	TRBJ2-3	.	CASSRNPGDGADTQYF	TGCGCCAGCAGCCGAAATCCGGGAGACGGGGCAGATACGCAGTATTTT
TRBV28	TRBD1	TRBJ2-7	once	CASSLGDRRNEQYF	TGTGCCAGCAGTTTAGGGGACAGGAGGAACGAGCAGTACTTC
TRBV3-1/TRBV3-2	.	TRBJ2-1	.	CASSQGETLATSYNEQFF	TGTGCCAGCAGCCAAGGCGAAACCCTAGCGACGTCCTACAATGAGCAGTTCTTC
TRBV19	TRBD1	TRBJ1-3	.	CASTLIPGQGGTSGNTIYF	TGTGCCAGTACCCTGATCCCGGGACAGGGGGGGACCTCTGGAAACACCATATATTTT
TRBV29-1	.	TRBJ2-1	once	CSGRRGQIGGRLYNEQFF	TGCAGCGGCCGGCGGGGTCAGATCGGGGGGCGGCTTTACAATGAGCAGTTCTTC
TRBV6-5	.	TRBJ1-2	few	CASNEDGRYGYTF	TGTGCCAGCAACGAGGACGGGAGGTATGGCTACACCTTC
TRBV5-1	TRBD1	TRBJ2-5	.	CASSLVGQGKQETQYF	TGCGCCAGCAGCTTGGTGGGACAGGGAAAACAAGAGACCCAGTACTTC
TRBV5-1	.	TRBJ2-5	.	CASSLQTGLSETQYF	TGCGCCAGCAGTTTACAGACAGGCCTTTCAGAGACCCAGTACTTC
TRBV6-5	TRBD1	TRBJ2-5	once	CAIARGRQETQYF	TGTGCCATCGCAAGGGGGCGCCAAGAGACCCAGTACTTC
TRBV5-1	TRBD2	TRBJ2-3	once	CASSLEGLVPDTQYF	TGCGCCAGCAGCTTGGAGGGACTAGTTCCAGATACGCAGTATTTT
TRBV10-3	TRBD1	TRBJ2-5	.	CAINRDSEGETQYF	TGTGCCATCAACAGGGACAGCGAGGGGGAGACCCAGTACTTC
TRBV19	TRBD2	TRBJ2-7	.	CASSPGGGSSSYEQYF	TGTGCCAGCTCTCCCGGCGGGGGTTCCTCCTCCTACGAGCAGTACTTC
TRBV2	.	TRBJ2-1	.	CASSGQLTVSYNEQFF	TGTGCCAGCAGTGGACAGCTGACCGTTTCCTACAATGAGCAGTTCTTC
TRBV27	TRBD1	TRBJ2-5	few	CASSQDRGRTETQYF	TGTGCCAGCAGTCAAGACAGGGGGCGCACAGAGACCCAGTACTTC
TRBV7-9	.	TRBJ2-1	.	CASSPSRGEQFF	TGTGCCAGCAGCCCGAGTCGCGGTGAGCAGTTCTTC
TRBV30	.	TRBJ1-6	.	CAWSGLAGSNASPLHF	TGTGCCTGGAGCGGGTTGGCAGGGTCGAATGCTTCACCCCTCCACTTT
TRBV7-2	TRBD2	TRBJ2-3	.	CASSFRLAGSQDTQYF	TGTGCCAGCAGCTTCCGACTAGCGGGGTCCCAGGATACGCAGTATTTT
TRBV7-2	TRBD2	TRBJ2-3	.	CASSLVRGGRDTQYF	TGTGCCAGCAGCTTAGTGCGGGGGGGGCGGGATACGCAGTATTTT
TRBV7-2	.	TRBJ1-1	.	CASSLRAVGVGTEAFF	TGTGCCAGCAGCTTAAGGGCAGTAGGGGTGGGCACTGAAGCTTTCTTT
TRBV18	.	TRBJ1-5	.	CASSPRETFNQPQHF	TGTGCCAGCTCACCAAGGGAGACTTTCAATCAGCCCCAGCATTTT
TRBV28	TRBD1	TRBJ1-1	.	CASSTQGANERTEAFF	TGTGCCAGCAGCACCCAGGGGGCGAACGAAAGGACTGAAGCTTTCTTT
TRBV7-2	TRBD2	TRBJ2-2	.	CASSPGLAGTANTGELFF	TGTGCCAGCAGCCCGGGACTAGCGGGGACCGCGAACACCGGGGAGCTGTTTTTT
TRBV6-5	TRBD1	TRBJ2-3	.	CATFGTGYRTDTQYF	TGTGCCACCTTCGGGACAGGGTACAGGACAGATACGCAGTATTTT
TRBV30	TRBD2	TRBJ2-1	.	CAWSVLSGGTYNEQFF	TGTGCCTGGAGTGTACTTAGCGGGGGGACCTACAATGAGCAGTTCTTC
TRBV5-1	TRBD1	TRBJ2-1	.	CASSPSGAGGAASYNEQFF	TGCGCCAGCAGCCCGTCCGGCGCAGGGGGCGCAGCGTCCTACAATGAGCAGTTCTTC
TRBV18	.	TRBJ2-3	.	CASSPVAEGDTQYF	TGTGCCAGCTCACCCGTAGCAGAAGGAGATACGCAGTATTTT
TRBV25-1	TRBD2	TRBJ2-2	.	CASSSPGLASGELFF	TGTGCCAGCAGCTCCCCCGGACTAGCGTCCGGGGAGCTGTTTTTT
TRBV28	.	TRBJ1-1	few	CASSLSGGRWTEAFF	TGTGCCAGCAGTTTATCGGGGGGGCGTTGGACTGAAGCTTTCTTT
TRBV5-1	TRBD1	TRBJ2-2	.	CASERTGENTGELFF	TGCGCCAGCGAGAGGACAGGGGAGAACACCGGGGAGCTGTTTTTT
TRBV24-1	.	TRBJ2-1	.	CATSDPTYRVGYNEQFF	TGTGCCACCAGTGATCCGACTTACAGGGTCGGCTACAATGAGCAGTTCTTC
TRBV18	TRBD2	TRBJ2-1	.	CASSPRVAGERDNEQFF	TGTGCCAGCTCACCACGGGTAGCGGGAGAGCGAGACAATGAGCAGTTCTTC
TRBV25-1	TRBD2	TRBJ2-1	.	CASSELKYSGSRKNEQFF	TGTGCCAGCAGTGAATTAAAGTATAGCGGGAGCCGGAAGAATGAGCAGTTCTTC
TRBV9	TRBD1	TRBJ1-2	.	CASSYGTGGYGYTF	TGTGCCAGCAGCTATGGGACAGGGGGATATGGCTACACCTTC
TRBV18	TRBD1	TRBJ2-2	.	CASSPSGTATGELFF	TGTGCCAGCTCACCATCCGGGACAGCCACCGGGGAGCTGTTTTTT
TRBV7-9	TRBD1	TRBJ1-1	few	CASSYGTGEAFF	TGTGCCAGCAGCTACGGGACAGGTGAAGCTTTCTTT
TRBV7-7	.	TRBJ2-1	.	CASSPPEGEQFF	TGTGCCAGCAGCCCCCCGGAGGGGGAGCAGTTCTTC
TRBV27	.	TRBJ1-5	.	CASSLRGGDQPQHF	TGTGCCAGCAGTTTAAGGGGGGGCGATCAGCCCCAGCATTTT
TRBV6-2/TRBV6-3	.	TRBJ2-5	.	CASSYASIQETQYF	TGTGCCAGCAGTTACGCGTCAATTCAAGAGACCCAGTACTTC
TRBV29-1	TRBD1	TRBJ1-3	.	CSVETGTGGRNTIYF	TGCAGCGTAGAAACCGGGACAGGGGGCAGAAACACCATATATTTT
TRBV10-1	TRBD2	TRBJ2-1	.	CASRPRGSGRAANEQFF	TGCGCCAGCAGACCAAGGGGGAGCGGGAGGGCGGCTAATGAGCAGTTCTTC
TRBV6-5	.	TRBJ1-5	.	CASSRKPRSNQPQHF	TGTGCCAGCAGCAGGAAGCCCCGAAGCAATCAGCCCCAGCATTTT
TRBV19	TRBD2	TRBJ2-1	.	CASSIQLAGDLYNEQFF	TGTGCCAGTAGTATTCAGCTAGCGGGGGACCTCTACAATGAGCAGTTCTTC
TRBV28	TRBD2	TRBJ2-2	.	CASSVGLATGELFF	TGTGCCAGCAGCGTGGGACTAGCGACCGGGGAGCTGTTTTTT
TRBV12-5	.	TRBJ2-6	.	CASGLVPGSGANVLTF	TGTGCTAGTGGTTTGGTACCGGGTTCTGGGGCCAACGTCCTGACTTTC
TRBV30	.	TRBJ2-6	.	CAWRTGSSGANVLTF	TGTGCCTGGAGGACGGGAAGCTCTGGGGCCAACGTCCTGACTTTC
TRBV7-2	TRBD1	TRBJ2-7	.	CASSWKTGSGYEQYF	TGTGCCAGCAGCTGGAAGACAGGGTCGGGCTACGAGCAGTACTTC